The clone carrying this T cell receptor (beta chain) appeared a few times. Its antigen is undetermined. Donors likely had unrecorded immune exposures despite being nominally healthy when sampled. This sample was included in a study of cytomegalovirus exposure and HLA in healthy donors. General study points: Most TCR sequences were rare, but some public TCRs occurred in many donors.

PCR was performed using 60 Vbeta and 13 Jbeta primers. This table comes from immunoSEQ multiplex PCR, and its TCRdb copy is limited to in-frame clones, with some not included. The sample has about 130,000 clones; approximately 8.8% are singletons. Germline V CDR1 and CDR2: MNHEY, SMNVEV (reference sequence). The ends lost 6 bases at V and 7 bases at J; junction bases unmatched: 6. This CDR3 region has 14 residues. The source of this sequence is a man aged 35 to 55 in good health and CMV-seronegative. V is TRBV27 and J is TRBJ2-2, with 9 bases aligning to TRBD1. The sequenced sample was PBMCs. CDR3 nucleotides: TGTGCCAGCAGCCTTGGACAGGGGAACGGGGAGCTGTTTTTT. The encoded protein is CASSLGQGNGELFF.